This T cell receptor beta chain stems from a study of CD8 T cell repertoires and HIV-1 epitope variants. The wider study: Twenty-five autologous and known Gag and Nef epitope variant peptides each stimulated T cells separately. Enriched T cells were co-cultured with equal autologous T cell-negative cells.

A word on this clone: Its antigen is undetermined.

CDR1 MNHEY and CDR2 SMNVEV come from the germline V gene (reference sequence). Trimming took 3 bases from V and 1 from J; bases not matched to a gene: 2. The CDR3 extends over 14 amino acids. Profiling relied on immunoSEQ multiplex PCR, and the TCRdb table lists in-frame clones only, not all of them. Here the sample spans a few thousand clones, roughly 65% being singletons. Sequenced material: cultured CD8+ T cells derived from PBMCs. V gene TRBV27 combines with J gene TRBJ2-7; 8 bases map to TRBD1. The TCR sequence derives from a male donor with HIV. The CDR3 region has the DNA TGTGCCAGCAGTTTGGGGACAGGTTCCTACGAGCAGTACTTC. Translated: CASSLGTGSYEQYF.